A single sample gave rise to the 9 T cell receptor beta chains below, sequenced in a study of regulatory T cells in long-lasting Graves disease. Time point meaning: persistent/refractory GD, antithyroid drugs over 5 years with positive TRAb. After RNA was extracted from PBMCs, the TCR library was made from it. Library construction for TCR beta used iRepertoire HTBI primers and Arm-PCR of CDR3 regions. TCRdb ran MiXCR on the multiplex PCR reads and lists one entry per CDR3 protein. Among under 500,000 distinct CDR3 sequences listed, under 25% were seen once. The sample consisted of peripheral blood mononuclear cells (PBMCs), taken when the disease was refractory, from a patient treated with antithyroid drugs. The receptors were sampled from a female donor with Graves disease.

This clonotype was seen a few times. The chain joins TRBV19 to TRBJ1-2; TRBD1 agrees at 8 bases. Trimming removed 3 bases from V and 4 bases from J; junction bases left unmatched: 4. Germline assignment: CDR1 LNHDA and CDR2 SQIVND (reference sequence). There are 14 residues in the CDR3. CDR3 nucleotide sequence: TGTGCCAGTAGTATCTTAGGGACAGGCTATGGCTACACCTTC. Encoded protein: CASSILGTGYGYTF. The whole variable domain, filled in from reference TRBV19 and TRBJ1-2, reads DGGITQSPKYLFRKEGQNVTLSCEQNLNHDAMYWYRQDPGQGLRLIYYSQIVNDFQKGDIAEGYSVSREKKESFPLTVTSAQKNPTAFYLCASSILGTGYGYTFGSGTRLTVV.

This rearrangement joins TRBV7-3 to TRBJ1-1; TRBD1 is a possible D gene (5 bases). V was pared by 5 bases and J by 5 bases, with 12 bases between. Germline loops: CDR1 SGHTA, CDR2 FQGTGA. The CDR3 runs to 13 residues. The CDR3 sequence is CASSIFEGTEAFF. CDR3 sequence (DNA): TGTGCCAGCAGCATTTTTGAGGGGACTGAAGCTTTCTTT.

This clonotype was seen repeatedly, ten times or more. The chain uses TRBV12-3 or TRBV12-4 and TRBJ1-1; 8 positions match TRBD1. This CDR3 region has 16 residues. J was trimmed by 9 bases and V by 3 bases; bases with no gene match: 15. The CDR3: CASSFDRDRSVPQAFF. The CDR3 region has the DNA TGTGCCAGCAGTTTTGACCGGGACAGGTCCGTGCCTCAAGCTTTCTTT.

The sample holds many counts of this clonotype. For the CDR3, the DNA is TGTGCCAGCAGCCGGGACTCTTGGGGCTACACCTTC. Its translation is CASSRDSWGYTF. This chain connects TRBV7-2 to TRBJ1-2; D might be TRBD1 (5 bases). This CDR3 spans 12 amino acids. V lost 5 bases and J lost 8, with 12 bases in between. Germline loops: CDR1 SGHTA, CDR2 FQGNSA.

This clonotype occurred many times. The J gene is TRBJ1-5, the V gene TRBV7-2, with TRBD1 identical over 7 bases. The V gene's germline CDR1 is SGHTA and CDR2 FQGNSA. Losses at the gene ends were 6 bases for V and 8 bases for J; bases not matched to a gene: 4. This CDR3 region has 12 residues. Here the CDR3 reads CASSSTGKPQHF. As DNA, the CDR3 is TGTGCCAGCAGTTCGACAGGGAAGCCCCAGCATTTT.

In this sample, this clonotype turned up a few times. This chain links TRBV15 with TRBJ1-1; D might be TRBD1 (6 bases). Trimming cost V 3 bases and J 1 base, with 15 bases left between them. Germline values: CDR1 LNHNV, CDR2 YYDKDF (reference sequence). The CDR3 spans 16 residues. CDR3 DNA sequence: TGTGCCACCAGCAGTCCAATTACAGGGAGGAACACTGAAGCTTTCTTT. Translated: CATSSPITGRNTEAFF.

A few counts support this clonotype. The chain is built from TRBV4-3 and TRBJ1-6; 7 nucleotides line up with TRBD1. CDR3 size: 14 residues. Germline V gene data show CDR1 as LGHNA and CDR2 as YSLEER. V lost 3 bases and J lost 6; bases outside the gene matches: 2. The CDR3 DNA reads TGCGCCAGCAGCCACGGGACAGCTAATTCACCCCTCCACTTT. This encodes CASSHGTANSPLHF.

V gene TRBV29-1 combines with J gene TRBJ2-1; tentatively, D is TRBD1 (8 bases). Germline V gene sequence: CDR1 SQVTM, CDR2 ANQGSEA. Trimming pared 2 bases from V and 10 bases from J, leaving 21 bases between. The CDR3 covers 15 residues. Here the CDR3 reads CSVERGTGGGAEQFF. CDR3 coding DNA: TGCAGCGTTGAACGTGGGACAGGAGGGGGGGCGGAGCAGTTCTTC.

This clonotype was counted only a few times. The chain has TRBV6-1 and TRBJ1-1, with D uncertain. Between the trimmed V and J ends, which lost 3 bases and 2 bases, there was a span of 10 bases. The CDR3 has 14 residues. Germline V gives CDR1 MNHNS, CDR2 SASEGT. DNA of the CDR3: TGTGCCAGCAGTGACGGCAGCCCTAACACTGAAGCTTTCTTT. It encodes CASSDGSPNTEAFF.